The TCR beta chain described here comes from a study of blood T cell repertoires in COVID-19. Study details: Sample material is recorded as cDNA or gDNA derived from T cells, B-cell-depleted T cells, or PBMCs.

Source study methods: For nucleated cells, counts were estimated from reference gene primer amplification. Clones were sequenced by immunoSEQ multiplex PCR, and TCRdb holds only the in-frame ones, with some missing. V and J calls and clone size are given by that table; D and trimming were obtained from the DNA. The table has around 400,000 clones, about 87% seen once. The specimen sequenced was peripheral blood. This receptor was identified in a woman aged 55-69 years with COVID-19, enrolled during active disease.

CDR3 coding DNA: TGTGCCAGCAGCTTGCTAGAGGGGGACCGGGACAGGGTCCCACAAGAGACCCAGTACTTC. Encoded protein: CASSLLEGDRDRVPQETQYF. The chain couples TRBV7-3 to TRBJ2-5, with 9 positions matching TRBD1. The V segment lost 3 bases and the J segment 2 bases; nucleotides outside the gene matches: 19. This CDR3 is 20 amino acids long. Germline CDR1 SGHTA, CDR2 FQGTGA.